The source of this T cell receptor (beta chain) is a study of human T cells and chemical hapten exposure. Study observations and caveats: The study found expanded TCRs formed significantly more large CDR3 similarity clusters than controls.

What the library attached to individual cDNA molecules were unique molecular identifiers. TCRdb reprocessed the RACE reads with MiXCR, giving one entry per CDR3 protein. The sample contains some 380,000 distinct CDR3 sequences, 4.8% of which appear only once. This clonotype was observed at least ten times. No antigen is known for it. Germline assignment: CDR1 SGHDT and CDR2 YYEEEE. This CDR3 is built from 16 residues. The junction had 10 bases not matched to a gene; V was cut back by 4 bases and J by 5 bases. As for time point: patch test 1, 2 weeks after DPC sensitization. Sample treatment: therapeutic diphenylcyclopropenone sensitization with weekly scalp DPC.

This specimen consisted of whole blood, obtained in connection with sensitization to the hapten diphenylcyclopropenone (DPC). The rearrangement links TRBV5-6 to TRBJ2-7; 12 bases map to TRBD2. The source of this sequence is a woman aged 45-65 years with alopecia areata. Some clones in this sample may be carry-over from other donors' samples. CDR3 residues: CASSPGLAGLRNEQYF. The DNA for the CDR3 is TGTGCCAGCAGCCCCGGACTAGCGGGGTTACGGAACGAGCAGTACTTC. Filled out from reference TRBV5-6 and TRBJ2-7, the complete variable domain reads DAGVTQSPTHLIKTRGQQVTLRCSPKSGHDTVSWYQQALGQGPQFIFQYYEEEERQRGNFPDRFSGHQFPNYSSELNVNALLLGDSALYLCASSPGLAGLRNEQYFGPGTRLTVT.